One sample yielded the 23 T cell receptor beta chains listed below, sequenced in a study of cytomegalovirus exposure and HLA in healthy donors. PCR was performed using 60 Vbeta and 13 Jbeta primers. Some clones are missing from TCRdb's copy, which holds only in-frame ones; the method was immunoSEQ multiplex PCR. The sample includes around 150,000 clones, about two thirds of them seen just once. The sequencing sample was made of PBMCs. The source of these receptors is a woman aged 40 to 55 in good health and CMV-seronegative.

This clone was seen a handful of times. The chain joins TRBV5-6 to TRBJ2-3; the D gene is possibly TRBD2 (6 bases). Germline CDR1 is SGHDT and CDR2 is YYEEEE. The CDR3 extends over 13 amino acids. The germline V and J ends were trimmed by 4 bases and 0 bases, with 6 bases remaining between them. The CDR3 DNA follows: TGTGCCAGCAGCGGGGGGAGCACAGATACGCAGTATTTT. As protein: CASSGGSTDTQYF.

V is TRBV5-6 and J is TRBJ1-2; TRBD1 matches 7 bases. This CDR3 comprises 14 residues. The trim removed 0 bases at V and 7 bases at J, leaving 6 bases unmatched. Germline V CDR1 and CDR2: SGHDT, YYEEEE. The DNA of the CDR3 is TGTGCCAGCAGCTTGGAAAGGGGGCGAGGTGGCTACACCTTC. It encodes CASSLERGRGGYTF.

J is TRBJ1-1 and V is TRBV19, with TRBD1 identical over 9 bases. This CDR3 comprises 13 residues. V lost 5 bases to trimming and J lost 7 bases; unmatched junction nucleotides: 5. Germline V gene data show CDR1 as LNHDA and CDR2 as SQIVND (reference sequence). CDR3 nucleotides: TGTGCCAGTAGTCTTACAGGGGGCGGTGAAGCTTTCTTT. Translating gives CASSLTGGGEAFF.

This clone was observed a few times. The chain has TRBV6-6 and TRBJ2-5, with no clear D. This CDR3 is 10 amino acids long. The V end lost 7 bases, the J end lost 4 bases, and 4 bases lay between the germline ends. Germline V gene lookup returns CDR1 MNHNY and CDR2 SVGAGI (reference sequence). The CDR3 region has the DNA TGTGCCAGCATGAGAGAGACCCAGTACTTC. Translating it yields CASMRETQYF.

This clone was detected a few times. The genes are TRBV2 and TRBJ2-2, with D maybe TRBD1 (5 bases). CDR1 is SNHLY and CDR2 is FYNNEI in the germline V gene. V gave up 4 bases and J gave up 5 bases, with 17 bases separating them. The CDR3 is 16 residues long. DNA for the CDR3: TGTGCCAGCAGTGGAGTGGGGCGAGGAGTGACCGGGGAGCTGTTTTTT. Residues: CASSGVGRGVTGELFF.

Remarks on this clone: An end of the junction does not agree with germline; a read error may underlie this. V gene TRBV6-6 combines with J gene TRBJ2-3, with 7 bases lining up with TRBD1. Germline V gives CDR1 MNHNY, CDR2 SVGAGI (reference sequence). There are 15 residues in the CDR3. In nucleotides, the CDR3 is TGTGCCAGCAATTACGGGCAGGGGGTGACAGATACGCAGTATTTT. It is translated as CASNYGQGVTDTQYF.

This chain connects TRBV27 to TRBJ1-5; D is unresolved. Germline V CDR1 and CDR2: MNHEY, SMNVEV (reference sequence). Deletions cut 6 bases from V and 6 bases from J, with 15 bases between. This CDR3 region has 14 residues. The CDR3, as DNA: TGTGCCAGCAGCCCGGGAGGGAAGGGTCAGCCCCAGCATTTT. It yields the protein CASSPGGKGQPQHF.

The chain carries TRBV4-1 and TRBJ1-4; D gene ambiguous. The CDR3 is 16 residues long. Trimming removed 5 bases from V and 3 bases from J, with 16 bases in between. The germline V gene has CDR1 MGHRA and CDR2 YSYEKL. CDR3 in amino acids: CASSETQLEPNEKLFF. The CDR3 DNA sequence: TGCGCCAGCAGCGAAACTCAGCTGGAGCCTAATGAAAAACTGTTTTTT.

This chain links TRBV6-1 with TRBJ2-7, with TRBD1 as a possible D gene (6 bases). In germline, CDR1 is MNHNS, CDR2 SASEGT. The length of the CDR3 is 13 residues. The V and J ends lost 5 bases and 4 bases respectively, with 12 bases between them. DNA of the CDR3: TGTGCCAGCAGTTCCCGACAGGAGTACGAGCAGTACTTC. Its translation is CASSSRQEYEQYF.

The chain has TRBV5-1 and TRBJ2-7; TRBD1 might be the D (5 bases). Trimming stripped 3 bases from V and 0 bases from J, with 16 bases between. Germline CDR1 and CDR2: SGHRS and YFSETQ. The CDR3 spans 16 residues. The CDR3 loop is CASSYTGTGFSYEQYF. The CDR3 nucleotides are TGCGCCAGCAGCTACACAGGAACCGGTTTCTCCTACGAGCAGTACTTC. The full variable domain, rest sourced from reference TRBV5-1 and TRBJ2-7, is KAGVTQTPRYLIKTRGQQVTLSCSPISGHRSVSWYQQTPGQGLQFLFEYFSETQRNKGNFPGRFSGRQFSNSRSEMNVSTLELGDSALYLCASSYTGTGFSYEQYFGPGTRLTVT.

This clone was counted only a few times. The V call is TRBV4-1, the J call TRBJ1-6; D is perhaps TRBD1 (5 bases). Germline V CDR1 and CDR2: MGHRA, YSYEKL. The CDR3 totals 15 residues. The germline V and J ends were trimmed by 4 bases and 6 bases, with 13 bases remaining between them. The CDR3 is CASSRIWGVNSPLHF. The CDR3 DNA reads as TGCGCCAGCAGCCGCATCTGGGGGGTTAATTCACCCCTCCACTTT.

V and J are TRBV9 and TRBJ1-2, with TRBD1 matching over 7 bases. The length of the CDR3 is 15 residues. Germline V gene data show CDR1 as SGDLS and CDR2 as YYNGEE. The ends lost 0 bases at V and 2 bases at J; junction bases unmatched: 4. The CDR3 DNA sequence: TGTGCCAGCAGCGTAGGGGACAGACTCAACTATGGCTACACCTTC. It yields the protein CASSVGDRLNYGYTF.

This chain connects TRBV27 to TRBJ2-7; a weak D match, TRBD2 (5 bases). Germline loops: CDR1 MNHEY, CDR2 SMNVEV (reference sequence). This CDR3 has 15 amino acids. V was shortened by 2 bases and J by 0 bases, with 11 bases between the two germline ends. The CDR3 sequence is CASSLSGVNSYEQYF. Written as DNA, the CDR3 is TGTGCCAGCAGTTTAAGCGGCGTTAACTCCTACGAGCAGTACTTC.

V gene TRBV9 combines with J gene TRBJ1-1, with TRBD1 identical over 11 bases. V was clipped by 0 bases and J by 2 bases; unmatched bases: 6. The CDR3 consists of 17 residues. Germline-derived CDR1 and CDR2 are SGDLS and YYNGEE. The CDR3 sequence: CASSVVRTGGVNTEAFF. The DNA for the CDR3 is TGTGCCAGCAGCGTAGTAAGGACAGGGGGCGTAAACACTGAAGCTTTCTTT.

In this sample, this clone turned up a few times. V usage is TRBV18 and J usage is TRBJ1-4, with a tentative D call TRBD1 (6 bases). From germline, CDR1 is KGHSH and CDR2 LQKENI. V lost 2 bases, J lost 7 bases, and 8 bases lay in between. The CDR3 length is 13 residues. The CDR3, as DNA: TGTGCCAGCTCACCAGGACAGCGTGAAAAACTGTTTTTT. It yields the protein CASSPGQREKLFF.

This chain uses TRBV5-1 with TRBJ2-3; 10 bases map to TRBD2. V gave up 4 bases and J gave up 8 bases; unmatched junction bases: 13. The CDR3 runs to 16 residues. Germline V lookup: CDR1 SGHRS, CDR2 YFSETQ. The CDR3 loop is CASSPPVAGGQGTQYF. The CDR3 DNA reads TGCGCCAGCAGCCCTCCGGTAGCGGGGGGCCAAGGTACGCAGTATTTT.

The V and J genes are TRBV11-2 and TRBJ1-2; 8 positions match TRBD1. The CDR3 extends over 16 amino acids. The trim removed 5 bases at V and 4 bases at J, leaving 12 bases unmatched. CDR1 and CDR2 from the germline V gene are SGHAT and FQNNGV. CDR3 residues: CASSPAGTGRLYGYTF. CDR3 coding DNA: TGTGCCAGCAGCCCCGCCGGGACAGGCAGACTCTATGGCTACACCTTC.

CDR3 in DNA: TGTGCCAGCAGCGTATTGGACACCTACGAGCAGTACTTC. It translates to CASSVLDTYEQYF. The genes are TRBV5-6 and TRBJ2-7; TRBD1 is a possible D gene (5 bases). This CDR3 contains 13 residues. Trimming shortened V by 4 bases and J by 2 bases, and 10 bases separated the two germline ends. From germline, CDR1 is SGHDT and CDR2 YYEEEE.

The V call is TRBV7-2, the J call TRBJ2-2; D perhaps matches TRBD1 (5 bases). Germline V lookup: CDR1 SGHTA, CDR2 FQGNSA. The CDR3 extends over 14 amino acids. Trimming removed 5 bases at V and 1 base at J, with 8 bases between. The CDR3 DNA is TGTGCCAGCAGCCGCGGACAGAACACCGGGGAGCTGTTTTTT. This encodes CASSRGQNTGELFF.

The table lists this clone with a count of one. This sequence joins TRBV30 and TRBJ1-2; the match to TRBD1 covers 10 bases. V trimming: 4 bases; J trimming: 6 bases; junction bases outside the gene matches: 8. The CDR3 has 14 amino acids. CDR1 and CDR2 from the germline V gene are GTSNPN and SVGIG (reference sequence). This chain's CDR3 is CAWTIGTGADGYTF. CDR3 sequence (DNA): TGTGCCTGGACGATTGGGACAGGGGCGGATGGCTACACCTTC.

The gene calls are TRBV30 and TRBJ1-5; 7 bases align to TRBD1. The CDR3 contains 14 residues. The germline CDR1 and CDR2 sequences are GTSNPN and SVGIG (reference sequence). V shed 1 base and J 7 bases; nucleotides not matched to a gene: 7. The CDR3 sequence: CAWSGGQLHQPQHF. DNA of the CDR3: TGTGCCTGGAGTGGGGGACAGCTACACCAGCCCCAGCATTTT. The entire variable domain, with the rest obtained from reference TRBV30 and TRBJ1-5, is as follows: SQTIHQWPATLVQPVGSPLSLECTVEGTSNPNLYWYRQAAGRGLQLLFYSVGIGQISSEVPQNLSASRPQDRQFILSSKKLLLSDSGFYLCAWSGGQLHQPQHFGDGTRLSIL.

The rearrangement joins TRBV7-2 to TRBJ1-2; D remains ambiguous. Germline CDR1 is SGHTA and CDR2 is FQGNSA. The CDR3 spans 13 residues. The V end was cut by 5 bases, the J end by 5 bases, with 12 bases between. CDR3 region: CASSQSGFYGYTF. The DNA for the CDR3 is TGTGCCAGCAGCCAATCGGGGTTTTATGGCTACACCTTC.

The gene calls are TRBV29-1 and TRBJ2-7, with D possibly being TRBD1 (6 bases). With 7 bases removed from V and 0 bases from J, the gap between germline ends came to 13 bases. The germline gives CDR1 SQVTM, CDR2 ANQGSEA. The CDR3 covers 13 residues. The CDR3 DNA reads TGCAGCGGCCGGGACATCCACTCCTACGAGCAGTACTTC. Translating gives CSGRDIHSYEQYF.